This T cell receptor beta chain is from a study of a mutant IDH1 vaccine in newly diagnosed glioma. Overall study: There were approximately 62% males and around 40% females among treated patients, whose mean age was roughly 40 years. Standard pretreatment was either radiotherapy, temozolomide, or, for most, radiochemotherapy with temozolomide.

V lost 2 bases and J lost 4, with 15 bases in between. Germline V lookup: CDR1 MNHEY, CDR2 SVGAGI. The CDR3 contains 16 residues. Profiling relied on immunoSEQ multiplex PCR, and the TCRdb table lists in-frame clones only, not all of them. This sample yields 55,000 to 70,000 clones, of which 70% to 80% are seen a single time; approximately 8% belongs to the top ten. Time point of the sample: baseline, week 1 (first vaccination visit). Treatment noted: pre-vaccination baseline after standard-of-care therapy. Those who donated had recent WHO grade 3 or 4 IDH1-mutant, ATRX-lost astrocytomas. Study-wide findings and caveats: Changes in top peripheral clonotypes did not appear linked to pseudoprogression.

This clone was counted only a few times. The antigen is unknown. The starting material was PBMCs, obtained from a glioma patient treated with radiotherapy, temozolomide or both. The clonotype comes from a man aged 45 to 65 with glioma. This rearrangement joins TRBV6-5 to TRBJ1-5; D may be TRBD1 (6 bases). The CDR3 loop reads CASSYKGVGVNQPQHF. The CDR3, as DNA: TGTGCCAGCAGTTACAAGGGGGTCGGTGTTAATCAGCCCCAGCATTTT.